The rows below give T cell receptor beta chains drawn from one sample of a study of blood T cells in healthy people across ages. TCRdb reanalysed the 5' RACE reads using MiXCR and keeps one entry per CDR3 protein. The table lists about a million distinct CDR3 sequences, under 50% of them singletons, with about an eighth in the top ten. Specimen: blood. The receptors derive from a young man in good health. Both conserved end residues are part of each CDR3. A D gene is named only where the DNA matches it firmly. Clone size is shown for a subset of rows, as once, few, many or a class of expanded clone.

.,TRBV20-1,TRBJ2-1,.,TGCAGTGCGGGGGTGCGGAGCTCCTACAATGAGCAGTTCTTC,CSAGVRSSYNEQFF
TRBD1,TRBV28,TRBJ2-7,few,TGTGCCAGCAGTTTAGTACCGGGACAGGGTGGGGGGACCTACGAGCAGTACTTC,CASSLVPGQGGGTYEQYF
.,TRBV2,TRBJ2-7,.,TGTGCCAGCAGTGAAGTTAGAGGGAATTCCTACGAGCAGTACTTC,CASSEVRGNSYEQYF
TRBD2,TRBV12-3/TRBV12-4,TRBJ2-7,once,TGTGCCAGCAGTCCTCCGGGACTAGCTGCCGAGCAGTACTTC,CASSPPGLAAEQYF
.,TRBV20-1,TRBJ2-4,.,TGCAGTGCCACCCATCCCTCTCTAGCAACCAAAAACATTCAGTACTTC,CSATHPSLATKNIQYF
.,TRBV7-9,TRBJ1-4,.,TGTGCCAGCAGCGGTAATACAGGGCCGAACGAAAAACTGTTTTTT,CASSGNTGPNEKLFF
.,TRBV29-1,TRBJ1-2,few,TGCAGCTCCGAGGGGGGGTCCCTAGGCGGCTACACCTTC,CSSEGGSLGGYTF
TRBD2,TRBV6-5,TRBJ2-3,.,TGTGCCAGCAGTTGGGGACTAGCGGGTCTCACAGATACGCAGTATTTT,CASSWGLAGLTDTQYF
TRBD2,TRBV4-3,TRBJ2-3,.,TGCACCAGCAGCCAAGGGGCGACTGCGGGAGGCACAGATACGCAGTATTTT,CTSSQGATAGGTDTQYF
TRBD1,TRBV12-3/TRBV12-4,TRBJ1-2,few,TGTGCCAGCAGGCGACAGGGGGGCTATGGCTACACCTTC,CASRRQGGYGYTF
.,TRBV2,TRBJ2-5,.,TGTGCTACCGAGGCCCTCCAAGAGACCCAGTACTTC,CATEALQETQYF
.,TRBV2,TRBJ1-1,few,TGTGCCAGCAGGCTAAACATGGGGTTCGAAAAAATTGCTTTCTTT,CASRLNMGFEKIAFF
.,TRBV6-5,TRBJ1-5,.,TGTGCCAGCAGTGAGGGGGTGCGCCAGCCCCAGCATTTT,CASSEGVRQPQHF
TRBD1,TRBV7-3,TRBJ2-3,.,TGTGCCAGCAGCTTGACAGGGGGCGCGTACGATACGCAGTATTTT,CASSLTGGAYDTQYF
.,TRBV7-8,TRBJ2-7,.,TGTGCCAGCAGCTTAGGTCGGGACGGCGGATTTTACGAGCAGTACTTC,CASSLGRDGGFYEQYF
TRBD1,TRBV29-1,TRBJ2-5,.,TGCAGCGTTGATAAGGGGACAGGGGTAGGGGAGACCCAGTACTTC,CSVDKGTGVGETQYF
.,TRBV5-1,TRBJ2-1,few,TGCGCCAGCAGCGCTATGCCTAGCTCCTACAATGAGCAGTTCTTC,CASSAMPSSYNEQFF
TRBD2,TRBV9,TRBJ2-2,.,TGTGCCAGCAGCGTAGGGACTAGCGGGTTAAGCACCGGGGAGCTGTTTTTT,CASSVGTSGLSTGELFF
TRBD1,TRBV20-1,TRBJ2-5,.,TGCGTCCCCAGGGGGTCTGAAGAGACCCAGTACTTC,CVPRGSEETQYF
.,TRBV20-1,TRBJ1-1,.,TGCAGTGCTAGAGGAGCAGGGAGGACTGAAGCTTTCTTT,CSARGAGRTEAFF
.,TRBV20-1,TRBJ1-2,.,TGCAGTGCTAGTGGACACCTCAACTATGGCTACACCTTC,CSASGHLNYGYTF
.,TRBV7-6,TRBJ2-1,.,TGTGCCAGCAGCCCTAACCAGGTGGAAAATGAGCAGTTCTTC,CASSPNQVENEQFF
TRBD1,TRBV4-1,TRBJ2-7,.,TGCGCCAGCAGCCAAGCATTGACAGGGGAGGCGGCTAGCTCCTACAATGAGCAGTACTTC,CASSQALTGEAASSYNEQYF
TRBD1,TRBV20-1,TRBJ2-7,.,TGCAGTGCTGGAGGGGACAGGCCTACCTACGAGCAGTACTTC,CSAGGDRPTYEQYF
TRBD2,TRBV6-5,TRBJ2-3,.,TGTGCCAGCAGTTATGTAAGCGGGGGGGCAACAGATACGCAGTATTTT,CASSYVSGGATDTQYF
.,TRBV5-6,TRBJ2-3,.,TGTGCCAGCGCCTTCCCGAGGACTACGGCGCAGTATTTT,CASAFPRTTAQYF
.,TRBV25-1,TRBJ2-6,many,TGTGCCAGCAGTGGGGGGTTTGACCTATCTGGGGCCAACGTCCTGACTTTC,CASSGGFDLSGANVLTF
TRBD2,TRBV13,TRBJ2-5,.,TGTGCCAGCAGCCTGGGACTAGGTCAAGAGACCCAGTACTTC,CASSLGLGQETQYF
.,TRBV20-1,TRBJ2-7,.,TGCAGTGCTAGTACCTCCTACGAGCAGTACTTC,CSASTSYEQYF
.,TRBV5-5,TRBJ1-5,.,TGTGCCAGCAGCTTGGTTGCAGGTGATGAGCCCCAGCATTTT,CASSLVAGDEPQHF
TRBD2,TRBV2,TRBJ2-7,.,TGTGCCAGCAGGGGACTAGCGGGCAACGAAAACGAGCAGTACTTC,CASRGLAGNENEQYF
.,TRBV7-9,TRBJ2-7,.,TGTGCCAGCAGCACACCCGACTACGAGCAGTACTTC,CASSTPDYEQYF
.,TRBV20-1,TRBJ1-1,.,TGCAGTGCTCCCGGGGGGGCCTGGGCGAACACTGAAGCTTTCTTT,CSAPGGAWANTEAFF
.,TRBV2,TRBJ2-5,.,TGTGCCAGCAGTGAGGTGTGGATCCAAGAGACCCAGTACTTC,CASSEVWIQETQYF
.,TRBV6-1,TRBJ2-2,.,TGTGCCGCCCTTCGGGACACCGGGGAGCTGTTTTTT,CAALRDTGELFF
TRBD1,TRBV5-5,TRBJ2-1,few,TGTGCCAGCAGCTCCATACCCCGGACAGGGGCCAATGAGCAGTTCTTC,CASSSIPRTGANEQFF
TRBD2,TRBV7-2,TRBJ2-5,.,TGTGCCAGCAGCTTAGGGACTAGCGGAGTAGAGACCCAGTACTTC,CASSLGTSGVETQYF
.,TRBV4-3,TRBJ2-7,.,TGCGCCAGCAGCCAAGCCCGAGTCCGTGAGGGCTACGAGCAGTACTTC,CASSQARVREGYEQYF
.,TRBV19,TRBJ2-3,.,TGTGCCAGTAAAAACCCCACAGATACGCAGTATTTT,CASKNPTDTQYF
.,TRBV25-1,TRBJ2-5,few,TGTGCCAGCAGTGACCCCGACAGGCCCATTCAAGAGACCCAGTACTTC,CASSDPDRPIQETQYF
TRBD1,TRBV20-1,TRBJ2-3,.,TGCAGTGCTCCCAAGCGGACAGGGGGCACAGATACGCAGTATTTT,CSAPKRTGGTDTQYF
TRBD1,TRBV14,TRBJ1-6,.,TGTGCCAGCAGCCAAGTCGTAGGGGGCAATTCACCCCTCCACTTT,CASSQVVGGNSPLHF
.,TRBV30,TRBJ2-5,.,TGTGCCTGGAGTGTACATCGGGGTCAAGAGACCCAGTACTTC,CAWSVHRGQETQYF
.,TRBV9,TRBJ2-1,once,TGTGCCAGCAGCCCCTTTGGCGATGAGCAGTTCTTC,CASSPFGDEQFF
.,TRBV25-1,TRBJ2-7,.,TGTACCAGCAGTGACTGCGGGCAGTACTTC,CTSSDCGQYF
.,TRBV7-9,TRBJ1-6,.,TGTGCCAGCAGCCTTGCGTCGGGGAATTCACCCCTCCACTTT,CASSLASGNSPLHF
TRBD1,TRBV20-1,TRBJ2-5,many,TGCAGTGCTAGTGTCATGGGACAGATGTACCAAGAGACCCAGTACTTC,CSASVMGQMYQETQYF